This paragraph reports one T cell receptor (beta chain). Its antigen is unknown. Sequencing was performed with immunoSEQ multiplex PCR; in TCRdb, only in-frame clones are kept and a portion is missing. In the table there are 65,000 to 95,000 clones, 60% to 80% of which are singletons. The ViraFEST assay expanded antigen-specific CD4+ T cells with viral peptide pools before sequencing. The culture ran for roughly ten days before CD4+ T cells were isolated. The vaccine given was either BNT162b2 or mRNA-1273, in two doses. Absence of prior SARS-CoV-2 infection characterized the vaccine recipients, who showed negative nucleocapsid antibodies. Researchers reported culturing 2.1 million or so PBMC in each well, adding approximately 9.4 IU/ml IL-2 and around 10 ug/ml peptides. Half of the medium was exchanged for IL-2 medium on both days 3 and 7. The data stem from a study of vaccination effects on CD4 cells after COVID-19.

Study-level points and caveats: Recruitment yielded few convalescent patients, and the study had no early post-infection timepoints.

V lost 4 bases and J 4 bases, leaving 9 bases between the germline ends. CDR3 length: 13 amino acids. The germline V gene has CDR1 KGHDR and CDR2 SFDVKD. The V and J genes are TRBV24-1 and TRBJ1-2; possibly TRBD1 for D (5 bases). The material was CD4+ T cells from PBMCs cultured with HCoV-OC43 spike peptides, obtained after COVID-19 vaccination. Described subset: HCoV-OC43 spike overlapping peptide pool stimulation. This receptor was taken from a human donor who received a COVID-19 vaccine. The CDR3 loop is CATSDRDAYGYTF. CDR3 coding DNA: TGTGCCACCAGTGACCGGGACGCCTATGGCTACACCTTC.